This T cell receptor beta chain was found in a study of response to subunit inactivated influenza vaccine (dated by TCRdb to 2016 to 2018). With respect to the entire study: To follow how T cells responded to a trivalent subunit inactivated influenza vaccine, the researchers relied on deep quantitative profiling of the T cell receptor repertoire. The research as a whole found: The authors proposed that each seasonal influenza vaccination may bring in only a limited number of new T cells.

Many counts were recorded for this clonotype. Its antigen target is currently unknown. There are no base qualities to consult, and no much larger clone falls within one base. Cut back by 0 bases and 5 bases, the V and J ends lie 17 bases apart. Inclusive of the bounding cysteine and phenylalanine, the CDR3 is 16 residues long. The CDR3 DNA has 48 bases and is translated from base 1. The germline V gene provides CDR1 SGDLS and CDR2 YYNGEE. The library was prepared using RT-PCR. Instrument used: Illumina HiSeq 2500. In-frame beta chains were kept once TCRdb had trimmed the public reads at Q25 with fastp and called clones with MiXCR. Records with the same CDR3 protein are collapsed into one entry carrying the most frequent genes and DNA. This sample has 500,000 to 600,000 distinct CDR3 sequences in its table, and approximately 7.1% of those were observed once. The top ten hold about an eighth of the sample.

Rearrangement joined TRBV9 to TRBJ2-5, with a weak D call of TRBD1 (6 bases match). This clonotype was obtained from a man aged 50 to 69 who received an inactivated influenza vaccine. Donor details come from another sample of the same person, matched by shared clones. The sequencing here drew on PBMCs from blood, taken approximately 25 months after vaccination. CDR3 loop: CASSVAPTGYGETQYF. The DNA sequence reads TGTGCCAGCAGCGTAGCCCCAACAGGGTACGGGGAGACCCAGTACTTC.